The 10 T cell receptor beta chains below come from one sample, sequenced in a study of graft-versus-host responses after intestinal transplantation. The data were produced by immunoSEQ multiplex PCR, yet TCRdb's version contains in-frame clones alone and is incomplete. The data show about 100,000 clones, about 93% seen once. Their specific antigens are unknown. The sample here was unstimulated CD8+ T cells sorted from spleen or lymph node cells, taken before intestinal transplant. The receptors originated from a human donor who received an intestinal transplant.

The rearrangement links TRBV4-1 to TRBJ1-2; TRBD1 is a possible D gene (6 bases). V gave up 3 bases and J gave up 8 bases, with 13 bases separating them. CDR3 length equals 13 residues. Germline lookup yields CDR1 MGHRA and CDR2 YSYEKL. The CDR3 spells CASSQIGGGGYTF. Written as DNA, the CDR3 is TGCGCCAGCAGCCAGATAGGTGGGGGCGGCTACACCTTC.

This CDR3 is CSVEFAGGGTDTQYF. In nucleotides, the CDR3 is TGCAGCGTTGAATTTGCGGGAGGGGGCACAGATACGCAGTATTTT. This sequence joins TRBV29-1 and TRBJ2-3, with 9 bases aligning to TRBD2. Germline V lookup: CDR1 SQVTM, CDR2 ANQGSEA. The J segment lost 1 base and the V segment lost 2 bases, leaving 4 bases of the junction unmatched. This CDR3 comprises 15 residues.

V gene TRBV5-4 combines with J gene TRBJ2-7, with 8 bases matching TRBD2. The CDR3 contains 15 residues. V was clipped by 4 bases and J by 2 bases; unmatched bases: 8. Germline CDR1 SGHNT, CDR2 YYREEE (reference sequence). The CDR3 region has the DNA TGTGCCAGCAGCGATCCGGGACTAGGAGCCTACGAGCAGTACTTC. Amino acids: CASSDPGLGAYEQYF.

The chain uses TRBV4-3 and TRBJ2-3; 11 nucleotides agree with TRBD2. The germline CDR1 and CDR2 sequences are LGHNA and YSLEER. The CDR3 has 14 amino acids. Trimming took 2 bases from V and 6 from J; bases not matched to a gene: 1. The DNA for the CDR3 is TGCGCCAGCAGCCAAAGGACTAGCGGGGATACGCAGTATTTT. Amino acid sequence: CASSQRTSGDTQYF.

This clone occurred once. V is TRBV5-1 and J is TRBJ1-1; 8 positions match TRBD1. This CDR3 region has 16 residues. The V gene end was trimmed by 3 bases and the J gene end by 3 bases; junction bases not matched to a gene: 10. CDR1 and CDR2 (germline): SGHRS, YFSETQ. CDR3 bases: TGCGCCAGCAGCTGGCCGTTGGACAGGGCGGACACTGAAGCTTTCTTT. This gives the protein CASSWPLDRADTEAFF.

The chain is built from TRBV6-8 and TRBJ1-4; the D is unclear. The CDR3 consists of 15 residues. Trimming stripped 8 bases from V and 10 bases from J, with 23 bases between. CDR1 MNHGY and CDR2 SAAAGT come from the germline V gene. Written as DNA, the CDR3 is TGTGCCAGCCCCGTCAGTAGGCGCCAGAAACGAAAACTGTTTTTT. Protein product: CASPVSRRQKRKLFF.

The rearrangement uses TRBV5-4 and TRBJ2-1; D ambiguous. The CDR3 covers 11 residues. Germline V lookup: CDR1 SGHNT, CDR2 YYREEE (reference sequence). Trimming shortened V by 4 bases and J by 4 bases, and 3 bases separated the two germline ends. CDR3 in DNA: TGTGCCAGCAGCAGTTACAATGAGCAGTTCTTC. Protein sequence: CASSSYNEQFF.

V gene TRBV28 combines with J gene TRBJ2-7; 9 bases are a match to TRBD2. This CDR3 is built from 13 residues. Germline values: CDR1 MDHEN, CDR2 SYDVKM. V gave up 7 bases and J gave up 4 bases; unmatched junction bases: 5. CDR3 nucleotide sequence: TGTGCCAGCACCCCACTAGCGGGTTACGAGCAGTACTTC. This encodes CASTPLAGYEQYF. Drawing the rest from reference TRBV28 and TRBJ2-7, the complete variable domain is DVKVTQSSRYLVKRTGEKVFLECVQDMDHENMFWYRQDPGLGLRLIYFSYDVKMKEKGDIPEGYSVSREKKERFSLILESASTNQTSMYLCASTPLAGYEQYFGPGTRLTVT.

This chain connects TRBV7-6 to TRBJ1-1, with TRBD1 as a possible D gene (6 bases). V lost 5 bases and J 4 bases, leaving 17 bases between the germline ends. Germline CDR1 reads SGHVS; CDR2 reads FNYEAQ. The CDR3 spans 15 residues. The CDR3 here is CASSPGTTGPTEAFF. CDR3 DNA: TGTGCCAGCAGCCCCGGCACGACAGGTCCCACTGAAGCTTTCTTT.

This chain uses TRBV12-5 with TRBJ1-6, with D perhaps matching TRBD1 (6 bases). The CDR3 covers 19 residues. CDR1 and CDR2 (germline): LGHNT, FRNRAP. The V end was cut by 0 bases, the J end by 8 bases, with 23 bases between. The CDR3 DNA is TGTGCTAGTGGTTTGGTTCCTGGGGCATACACAGGGATCGATTCACCCCTCCACTTT. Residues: CASGLVPGAYTGIDSPLHF.